This TCR beta chain stems from a study of response to subunit inactivated influenza vaccine (dated by TCRdb to the late 2010s). Looking at the study overall: Deep quantitative profiling of the T cell receptor repertoire was used in the study to follow responses to a trivalent subunit inactivated influenza vaccine. Results the study describes overall, beyond this receptor: According to the authors, only a limited number of new T cells may be recruited by each seasonal influenza vaccination.

As for this clonotype: Its recognized antigen is unknown. No per-base quality is available; no much larger clone lies one base away.

The germline V gene encodes CDR1 SGHTA and CDR2 FQGNSA. The CDR3 has 14 amino acids, counting the end cysteine and phenylalanine. Only the CDR3 part of the read is kept: 42 bases, read in frame from the first base. The germline V end is reduced by 4 bases and the J end by 9 bases; junction bases left unmatched: 7. Library generation was performed with RT-PCR. TCRdb records Illumina HiSeq 2500 as the sequencer. Through fastp at Q25 and MiXCR, TCRdb rebuilt clones from the public reads, retaining in-frame beta chains. A single entry per CDR3 protein holds the most common genes and DNA from its merged rows. Recorded for this sample are fewer than 600,000 distinct CDR3 sequences; approximately 7.3% of them occurred a single time. About an eighth of the sample is in the top ten clones.

The sequencing here drew on PBMCs from blood, taken less than 30 months after vaccination. In this chain, TRBV7-2 is recombined with TRBJ2-7; the junction holds 12 bases that match TRBD2. This TCR derives from a man aged 50 to 75 who received an inactivated influenza vaccine. Donor details come from another sample of the same person, matched by shared clones. The DNA reads TGTGCCAGCAGCTCCCTAGCGGGGGGGCCTATGCAGTACTTC. Its protein is CASSSLAGGPMQYF.